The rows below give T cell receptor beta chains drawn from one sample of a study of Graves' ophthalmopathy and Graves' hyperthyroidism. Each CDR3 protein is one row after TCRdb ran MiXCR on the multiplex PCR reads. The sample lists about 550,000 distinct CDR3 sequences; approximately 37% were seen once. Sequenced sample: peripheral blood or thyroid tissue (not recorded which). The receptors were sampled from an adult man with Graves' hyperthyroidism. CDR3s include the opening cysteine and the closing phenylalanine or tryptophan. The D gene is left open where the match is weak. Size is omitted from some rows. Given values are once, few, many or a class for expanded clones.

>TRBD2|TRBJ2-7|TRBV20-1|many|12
TGCAGTGCTGGGACTAGCAGCTACGAGCAGTACTTC
CSAGTSSYEQYF
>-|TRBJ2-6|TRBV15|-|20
TGTGCCACCAGCAGAGATCCTGGACTAGCAGGGGGCACTGGGGCCAACGTCCTGACTTTC
CATSRDPGLAGGTGANVLTF
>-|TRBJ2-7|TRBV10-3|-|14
TGTGCCAGCAGTCGACAGTTTAGCTCCTACGAGCAGTACTTC
CASSRQFSSYEQYF
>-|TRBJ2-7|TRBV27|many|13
TGTGCCAGCCGAGGGACAACCGACTACGAGCAGTACTTC
CASRGTTDYEQYF
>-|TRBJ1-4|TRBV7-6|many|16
TGTGCCAGCAGCTCCGCGAGGACGGGGATAAATGAAAAACTGTTTTTT
CASSSARTGINEKLFF
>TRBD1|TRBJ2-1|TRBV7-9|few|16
TGTGCCAGCAGCTTGGGACAGGGAGGGTCCTACAATGAGCAGTTCTTC
CASSLGQGGSYNEQFF
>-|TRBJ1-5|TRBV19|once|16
TGTGCCAGTAGTATCAACCAGACGGAGGGCAATCAGCCCCAGCATTTT
CASSINQTEGNQPQHF
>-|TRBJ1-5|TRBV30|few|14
TGTGCCTGGAGTGTGGGGGGAGGTGGTCAGCCCCAGCATTTT
CAWSVGGGGQPQHF
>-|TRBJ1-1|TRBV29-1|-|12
TGCAGCGTTCGGAGAGGCGGGACTGAAGCTTTCTTT
CSVRRGGTEAFF
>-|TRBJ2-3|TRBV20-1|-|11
TGCAGTGCTGAGGGGTCAGATACGCAGTATTTT
CSAEGSDTQYF
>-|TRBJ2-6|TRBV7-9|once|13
TGTGCCAGCAGCTCTAACAGGGTTCGGACTGAAGCTTTC
CASSSNRVRTEAF
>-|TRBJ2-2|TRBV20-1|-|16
TGCAGTGCCACCCCCGCACCCGGATCCTCCACCGGGGAGCTGTTTTTT
CSATPAPGSSTGELFF
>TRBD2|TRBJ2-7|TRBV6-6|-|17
TGTGCCAGCAGTCCCCCAGGACTCGGGACTAGCAACTACGAGCAGTACTTC
CASSPPGLGTSNYEQYF
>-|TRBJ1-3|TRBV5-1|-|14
TGCGCCAGCAGCCCGGGGGCCTCTGGAAACACCATATATTTT
CASSPGASGNTIYF
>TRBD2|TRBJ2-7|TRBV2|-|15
TGTGCCAGCAGCCAAAGTCGGGGCGGGAGGTACGAGCAGTACTTC
CASSQSRGGRYEQYF
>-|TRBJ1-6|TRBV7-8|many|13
TGTGCCAGCAGCTTTGAGGTGGGGTCACCCCTCCACTTT
CASSFEVGSPLHF